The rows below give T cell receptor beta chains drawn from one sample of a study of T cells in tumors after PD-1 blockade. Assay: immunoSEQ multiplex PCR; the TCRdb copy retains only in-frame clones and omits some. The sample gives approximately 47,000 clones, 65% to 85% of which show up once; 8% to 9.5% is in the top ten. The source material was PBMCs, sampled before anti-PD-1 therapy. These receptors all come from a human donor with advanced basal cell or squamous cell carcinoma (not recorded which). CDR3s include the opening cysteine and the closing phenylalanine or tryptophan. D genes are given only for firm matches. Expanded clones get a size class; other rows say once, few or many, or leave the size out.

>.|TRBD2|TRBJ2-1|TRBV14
CASALAGGAWNEQFF
TGTGCCAGCGCCCTAGCGGGGGGGGCCTGGAATGAGCAGTTCTTC
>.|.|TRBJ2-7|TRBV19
CASSNQGRYTGSSYEQYF
TGTGCCAGTAGTAATCAGGGTCGATACACCGGGAGCTCCTACGAGCAGTACTTC
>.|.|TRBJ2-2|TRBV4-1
CASSLKGGTGELFF
TGCGCCAGCAGCCTAAAGGGGGGGACCGGGGAGCTGTTTTTT
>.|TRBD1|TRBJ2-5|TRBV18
CASSPWDRAETQYF
TGTGCCAGCTCTCCTTGGGACAGGGCTGAGACCCAGTACTTC
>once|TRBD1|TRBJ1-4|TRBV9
CASSLGQGALVNEKLFF
TGTGCCAGCAGCCTAGGACAGGGGGCGCTGGTTAATGAAAAACTGTTTTTT
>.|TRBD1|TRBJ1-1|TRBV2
CASIPQRQGFGEAFF
TGTGCCAGCATCCCCCAAAGACAGGGCTTTGGTGAAGCTTTCTTT
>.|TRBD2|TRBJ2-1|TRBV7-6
CASSLVASGAYNEQFF
TGTGCCAGCAGCTTAGTCGCTAGCGGAGCCTACAATGAGCAGTTCTTC
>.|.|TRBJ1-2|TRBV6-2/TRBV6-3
CASSSPPGGGYTF
TGTGCCAGCAGCTCTCCCCCAGGAGGGGGCTACACCTTC
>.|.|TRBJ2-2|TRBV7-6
CASSLTVQGTGELFF
TGTGCCAGCAGCTTGACAGTGCAGGGCACCGGGGAGCTGTTTTTT
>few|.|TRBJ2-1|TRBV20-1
CSASFNEQFF
TGCAGTGCTAGTTTCAATGAGCAGTTCTTC
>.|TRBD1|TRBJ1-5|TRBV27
CASRTPAGGWDF
TGTGCCAGCAGGACACCAGCAGGGGGGTGGGATTTT
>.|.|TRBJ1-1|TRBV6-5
CASSLSSTEAFF
TGTGCCAGCAGTTTAAGTAGCACTGAAGCTTTCTTT
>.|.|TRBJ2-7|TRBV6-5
CASSPGDFYEQYF
TGTGCCAGCAGTCCAGGGGACTTCTACGAGCAGTACTTC
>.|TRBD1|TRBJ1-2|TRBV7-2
CASSLEGQPNYGYTF
TGTGCCAGCAGCTTAGAGGGACAGCCTAACTATGGCTACACCTTC
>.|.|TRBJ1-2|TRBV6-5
CASQLDPSYGYTF
TGCGCCAGTCAACTGGATCCAAGCTATGGCTACACCTTC
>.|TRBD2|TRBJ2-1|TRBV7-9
CASSLLSGGAYEQFF
TGTGCCAGCAGCTTACTGAGCGGGGGGGCCTATGAGCAGTTCTTC
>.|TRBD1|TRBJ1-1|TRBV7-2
CASSPDRGSTEAFF
TGTGCCAGCAGCCCGGACAGGGGATCTACTGAAGCTTTCTTT
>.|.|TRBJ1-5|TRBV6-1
CASSEQGNSNQPQHF
TGTGCCAGCAGTGAACAGGGCAATAGCAATCAGCCCCAGCATTTT
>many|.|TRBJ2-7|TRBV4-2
CASSQGLAYEQYF
TGTGCCAGCAGCCAAGGTCTAGCCTACGAGCAGTACTTC
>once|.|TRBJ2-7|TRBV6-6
CASSYWGGGTEDEQYF
TGTGCCAGCAGTTATTGGGGGGGCGGGACGGAGGACGAGCAGTACTTC
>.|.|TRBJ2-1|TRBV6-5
CASNGLNNEQFF
TGTGCCAGCAACGGGTTGAACAATGAGCAGTTCTTC
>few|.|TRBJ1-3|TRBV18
CASSPPGRLSGNTIYF
TGTGCCAGCTCACCACCGGGCCGACTCTCTGGAAACACCATATATTTT
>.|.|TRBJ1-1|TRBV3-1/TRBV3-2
CASSQEGGLAFF
TGTGCCAGCAGCCAAGAGGGAGGACTCGCTTTCTTT
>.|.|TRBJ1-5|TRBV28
CASAGYSNQPQHF
TGTGCCAGTGCGGGGTATAGCAATCAGCCCCAGCATTTT
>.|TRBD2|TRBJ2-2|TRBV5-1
CASSLEASGRRTGELFF
TGCGCCAGCAGCTTGGAGGCTAGCGGGAGGCGCACCGGGGAGCTGTTTTTT
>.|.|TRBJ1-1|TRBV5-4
CASSRTRTDTEAFF
TGTGCCAGCAGCCGAACCAGGACAGACACTGAAGCTTTCTTT
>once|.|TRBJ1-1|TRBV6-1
CASSEIRGSLEAFF
TGTGCCAGCAGTGAGATTAGAGGGTCCTTAGAAGCTTTCTTT
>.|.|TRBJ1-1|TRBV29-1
CSVEEGTNTEAFF
TGCAGCGTTGAAGAGGGGACTAACACTGAAGCTTTCTTT
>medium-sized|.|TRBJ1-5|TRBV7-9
CASSSGPGQPQHF
TGTGCCAGCAGCTCCGGGCCCGGACAGCCCCAGCATTTT
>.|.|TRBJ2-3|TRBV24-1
CATSDLSADTQYF
TGTGCCACCAGTGATTTAAGCGCAGATACGCAGTATTTT